This T cell receptor (beta chain) was documented in a study of T-cell memory formation after mild COVID-19. Background on the study: TCR clusters mostly belonged to single donors.

V lost 5 bases and J lost 6; bases outside the gene matches: 13. The CDR3 totals 18 residues. TCRdb passed the 5' RACE reads through MiXCR, listing each CDR3 protein once. The repertoire has about 340,000 distinct CDR3 sequences, around 20% of them found once; the top ten carry approximately 13%. This sequence joins TRBV12-3 or TRBV12-4 and TRBJ2-1; TRBD2 matches at 13 bases. The sample was PBMCs or a T cell subset sorted from them (not recorded which). The TCR originated in an adult woman who had mild COVID-19 (a few samples of this study predate the infection). Cell type and time point are not known. The CDR3 region has the DNA TGTGCCAGCAGTCCGAAAGGGACTAGCGGGAACAACTTCAATGAGCAGTTCTTC. The encoded protein is CASSPKGTSGNNFNEQFF.